This T cell receptor beta chain was identified in a study of cytomegalovirus exposure and HLA in healthy donors. The study's findings and limits: Relative to the roughly 690-donor mean, N-insertions were reportedly fewer in an Asian-associated ancestry cluster in a later analysis. Available immune exposure information was restricted to CMV serostatus only.

The PCR made use of 60 Vbeta and 13 Jbeta primers. Repertoires were generated with immunoSEQ multiplex PCR, while TCRdb's copy carries only in-frame clones and drops some. The data show about 190,000 clones, around nine tenths seen once. About this clone itself: The antigen is unknown.

The CDR3 is 15 amino acids. Sequencing input: PBMCs. This TCR was sampled from a woman between 18 and 30 years old in good health and CMV-seronegative. The chain joins TRBV7-5 to TRBJ2-5; TRBD1, as called in the table, went unchecked against the DNA. The J call could be wrong; TRBJ2-7 is a better fit for the DNA end. TRBV7-5 is an annotated pseudogene. CDR3 region: CVRSFPGQATYEQYF. CDR3 DNA: TGTGTCAGAAGCTTCCCGGGACAGGCGACCTACGAGCAGTACTTC.